These 5 T cell receptor beta chains were sequenced from one sample in a study of cytomegalovirus exposure and HLA in healthy donors. PCR employed 60 Vbeta and 13 Jbeta primers. Some clones are missing from TCRdb's copy, which holds only in-frame ones; the method was immunoSEQ multiplex PCR. This repertoire shows 100,000 to 150,000 clones, roughly 80% found once; its top ten account for 3.6%. The sample was PBMCs. These receptors were collected from a woman aged 40 to 49 in good health and CMV-seropositive.

This chain uses TRBV29-1 with TRBJ1-2; 9 bases are a match to TRBD1. This CDR3 has 15 residues. With 7 bases clipped from V and 2 bases from J, the junction kept 11 bases outside the gene matches. CDR1 and CDR2 from the germline V gene are SQVTM and ANQGSEA. The CDR3 region has the DNA TGCAGCGCGGGCCGGCGCGGGACAGGGAACTATGGCTACACCTTC. Protein: CSAGRRGTGNYGYTF.

This clone has only a few counts. V is TRBV6-5 and J is TRBJ1-1; 8 bases match TRBD1. The CDR3 contains 12 residues. Germline V CDR1 and CDR2: MNHEY, SVGAGI. V was clipped by 4 bases and J by 10 bases; unmatched bases: 5. Here the CDR3 reads CASSSGQGVAFF. In DNA form, the CDR3 reads TGTGCCAGCAGTTCCGGACAGGGTGTAGCTTTCTTT.

This clone appeared once. The rearrangement links TRBV19 to TRBJ2-5, with D unclear. The better agreement between TRBJ2-7 and the DNA end casts doubt on the J call. Germline CDR1 LNHDA, CDR2 SQIVND (reference sequence). The CDR3 contains 15 residues. As DNA, the CDR3 is TGTGCCAGTAGTATAGATCTGCAACTCCGCTACGAGCAGTACTTC. Protein product: CASSIDLQLRYEQYF.

The chain couples TRBV11-3 to TRBJ1-1; D remains unclear. The germline V gene encodes CDR1 SGHNT and CDR2 YENEEA. V lost 4 bases and J 1 base, leaving 13 bases between the germline ends. The CDR3 has 15 amino acids. The CDR3 here is CASSSQSGTNTEAFF. The DNA for the CDR3 is TGTGCCAGCAGCTCCCAGTCTGGCACGAACACTGAAGCTTTCTTT.

The chain is built from TRBV19 and TRBJ1-2, with 7 nucleotides matching TRBD1. The germline V gene encodes CDR1 LNHDA and CDR2 SQIVND (reference sequence). The CDR3 length is 16 residues. V was clipped by 4 bases and J by 3 bases; unmatched bases: 11. DNA of the CDR3: TGTGCCAGTAGTACGAACTCGGGACAGCGCTACTATGGCTACACCTTC. Residues: CASSTNSGQRYYGYTF. The variable domain in full, completed from reference TRBV19 and TRBJ1-2, reads DGGITQSPKYLFRKEGQNVTLSCEQNLNHDAMYWYRQDPGQGLRLIYYSQIVNDFQKGDIAEGYSVSREKKESFPLTVTSAQKNPTAFYLCASSTNSGQRYYGYTFGSGTRLTVV.